The next 7 T cell receptor beta chains were all read from a single sample in a study of blood T cells in healthy people across ages. PCR was performed a second time for about 6 to 12 cycles using a sample-barcoded 5' primer and a J-beta primer mix. MiXCR, run by TCRdb on the 5' RACE reads, gives a single entry per CDR3 protein. The sample yields about 1.1 million distinct CDR3 sequences, more than 30% seen once. Sequenced material: blood. The receptors shown here come from a man younger than 35 in good health.

The chain joins TRBV10-3 to TRBJ1-1; D is unclear. Germline lookup yields CDR1 ENHRY and CDR2 SYGVKD. The CDR3 has 12 residues. Trimming took 6 bases from V and 7 from J, leaving 12 bases between them. The CDR3 sequence is CAIRGTGNEAFF. CDR3 bases: TGTGCCATCAGGGGAACCGGGAATGAAGCTTTCTTT.

About this clonotype itself: One end of the junction does not line up with germline, which may come from a read error. V is TRBV7-2 and J is TRBJ1-1, with no clear D. Germline V lookup: CDR1 SGHTA, CDR2 FQGNSA. This CDR3 has 12 residues. In DNA, the CDR3 is TGTGCCAGCATCTTAGGGTACCGGGAAGCTTTCTTT. This sequence encodes CASILGYREAFF.

The V and J genes are TRBV20-1 and TRBJ2-3; D not resolved. Per the germline V gene, CDR1 is DFQATT and CDR2 is SNEGSKA (reference sequence). V shed 3 bases and J shed 3 bases, with 10 bases lying between them. The CDR3 is made up of 13 amino acids. The CDR3 loop is CSASWYSTDTQYF. As DNA, the CDR3 is TGCAGTGCTAGCTGGTACAGTACAGATACGCAGTATTTT.

V usage is TRBV28 and J usage is TRBJ2-1; D assignment may be TRBD1 or TRBD2 (5 bases each). Germline-derived CDR1 and CDR2 are MDHEN and SYDVKM. This CDR3 is 16 amino acids long. Trimming took off 5 bases at V and 7 bases at J, with 21 bases between the two ends. CDR3 sequence: CASSTIPGTPQNEQFF. The CDR3 nucleotides are TGTGCCAGCAGTACGATACCCGGGACCCCACAGAATGAGCAGTTCTTC.

In this sample, this clonotype turned up a few times. The chain couples TRBV29-1 to TRBJ2-5; D not certain. Germline V CDR1 and CDR2: SQVTM, ANQGSEA. Trimming stripped 1 base from V and 11 bases from J, with 20 bases between. The CDR3 runs to 14 residues. The CDR3 bases are TGCAGCGTTGAAGTACGTCCGACCCCGTGTGAGCAGTACTTC. Encoded protein: CSVEVRPTPCEQYF.

This clonotype was seen more than once but under ten times. The chain combines TRBV29-1 with TRBJ1-2; 11 bases are a match to TRBD1. The CDR3 runs to 11 residues. The V segment lost 7 bases and the J segment 7 bases; nucleotides outside the gene matches: 2. Per the germline V gene, CDR1 is SQVTM and CDR2 is ANQGSEA. For the CDR3, the DNA is TGCAGCGGGACAGGGGGCTCTGGCTACACCTTC. This codes for CSGTGGSGYTF.

The chain combines TRBV12-3 or TRBV12-4 with TRBJ1-1, with unresolved D. The CDR3 length is 12 residues. V dropped 3 bases and J dropped 6 bases, with 8 bases sitting between them. The CDR3: CASSFSSSEAFF. CDR3 nucleotide sequence: TGTGCCAGCAGTTTTTCTTCATCTGAAGCTTTCTTT.